A selection of T cell receptor beta chains follows, all from one sample in a study of Graves' ophthalmopathy and Graves' hyperthyroidism. Each CDR3 protein gets one entry after TCRdb re-called the multiplex PCR reads with MiXCR. The data hold some 350,000 distinct CDR3 sequences, with roughly 15% observed a single time. The sample taken for sequencing was peripheral blood. The receptors come from an adult woman with stable Graves' hyperthyroidism. The CDR3 runs from the conserved cysteine through the conserved F or W. The D gene is left open where the match is weak. A clone size is listed for some rows: how often the clone was seen (once, few, many), or a class if it is expanded.

d_call j_call v_call clone_size cdr3_nt cdr3_aa
. TRBJ1-2 TRBV7-9 few TGTGCCAGCAGCATTGCCGGGACACGCTATGGCTACACCTTC CASSIAGTRYGYTF
. TRBJ2-6 TRBV18 many TGTGCCAGCTCACCACCGGATGGGTCGGCCAACGTCCTGACTTTC CASSPPDGSANVLTF
TRBD1 TRBJ2-5 TRBV19 many TGTGCCAGTAGTATTACAGGGGGCGGAGGGGAGACCCAGTACTTC CASSITGGGGETQYF
. TRBJ2-7 TRBV6-1 . TGTGCCAGCAGGGGGTCGGGAGACTCCTACGAGCAGTACTTC CASRGSGDSYEQYF
. TRBJ1-5 TRBV4-3 few TGCGCCAGCAGCCCGGTTACAGGAGGAGATCAGCCCCAGCATTTT CASSPVTGGDQPQHF
. TRBJ1-1 TRBV5-5 many TGTGCCAGCAGCTTGGAACCGGGGGCTGAAGCTTTCTTT CASSLEPGAEAFF
TRBD1 TRBJ2-2 TRBV29-1 many TGCAGCGTTACAGGACAGGGGCGCCTCGGGGAGCTGTTTTTT CSVTGQGRLGELFF
. TRBJ1-1 TRBV30 many TGTGCCTGGAAAGAGGGACCCCGGTCGGCCTACACTGAAGCTTTCTTT CAWKEGPRSAYTEAFF
TRBD1 TRBJ1-5 TRBV20-1 many TGCAGTGCTAAGGGGACAGGGGGCTATCAGCCCCAGCATTTT CSAKGTGGYQPQHF
. TRBJ2-3 TRBV12-3/TRBV12-4 few TGTGCCAGCACCAATTTTGGGGACTGGGGCGGCACAGATACGCAGTATTTT CASTNFGDWGGTDTQYF
. TRBJ2-7 TRBV27 many TGTGCCAGCAGGATGGGGACCGTCTTCTCCTACGAGCAGTACTTC CASRMGTVFSYEQYF
. TRBJ2-7 TRBV2 . TGTGCCAGCAGTGCCCCCCGAGGGGCGAAGGGCGAGCAGTACTTC CASSAPRGAKGEQYF
. TRBJ2-5 TRBV5-1 many TGCGCCAGCAGCTTGGCGCCAGACATAGCGGCTCAAGAGACCCAGTACTTC CASSLAPDIAAQETQYF
. TRBJ2-7 TRBV7-2 many TGTGCCAGCAGCACCTGGGGGCCCTCCTACGAGCAGTACTTC CASSTWGPSYEQYF
TRBD2 TRBJ2-7 TRBV28 many TGTGCCAGCAGTCCCGGTCTAGCGGAAACCTACGAGCAGTACTTC CASSPGLAETYEQYF
TRBD2 TRBJ2-5 TRBV28 few TGTGCCAGCAGTGTGCGACTAGCGGGGGCGGAGACCCAGTACTTC CASSVRLAGAETQYF
TRBD1 TRBJ2-7 TRBV4-2 many TGTGCCAGCAGCCAACGGGGACAGGGGGCTCCCTACGAGCAGTACTTC CASSQRGQGAPYEQYF
. TRBJ2-5 TRBV7-2 . TGTGCCAGCAGCCAACCAACGTGGGAGACCCAGTACTTC CASSQPTWETQYF
TRBD2 TRBJ2-7 TRBV27 many TGTGCCAGCAGTTTTATCGCTAGCGGAGCCTACGAGCAGTACTTC CASSFIASGAYEQYF
. TRBJ2-2 TRBV15 . TGTGCCACCAGAGAAGGGGGTCTAGACACCGGGGAGCTGTTTTTT CATREGGLDTGELFF
. TRBJ2-7 TRBV20-1 many TGCAGTGCTAGAGATTTGTCCGGGAACGAGCAGTACTTC CSARDLSGNEQYF
. TRBJ1-1 TRBV29-1 many TGCAGCGTCGAGGGGGAGTGGACTGAAGCTTTCTTT CSVEGEWTEAFF
. TRBJ1-1 TRBV20-1 many TGCAGTGCTAGAGATTGGGGAAGCACTGAAGCTTTCTTT CSARDWGSTEAFF
. TRBJ2-2 TRBV6-5 many TGTGCCAGCAGTTACTCGACTAGGTTCACCGGGGAGCTGTTTTTT CASSYSTRFTGELFF
. TRBJ2-7 TRBV19 . TGTGCCAGTAGTTATCTCGAGGGGGAGCAGTACTTC CASSYLEGEQYF
TRBD1 TRBJ1-6 TRBV13 many TGTGCCAGCAGCTCCGGACAGGGCGGTTCACCCCTCCACTTT CASSSGQGGSPLHF
TRBD2 TRBJ2-2 TRBV30 many TGTGCCTGGAGTCGCGGACTAGCGGGGCCCGGGGAGCTGTTTTTT CAWSRGLAGPGELFF
. TRBJ2-7 TRBV7-9 many TGTGCCAGCAAGCCTCACTCCCCCCGTTTCGAGCAGTACTTC CASKPHSPRFEQYF
. TRBJ1-2 TRBV20-1 many TGCAGTGCTAGAAACGGGAGGTTAACAGGTGGACGGGGCTACACCTTC CSARNGRLTGGRGYTF
. TRBJ2-7 TRBV5-1 many TGCGCCAGCCGGGAAGGACGCCCCCTCTCCTACGAGCAGTACTTC CASREGRPLSYEQYF
. TRBJ2-5 TRBV9 many TGTGCCAGCAGCACGATGCAGGGCCAAGAGACCCAGTACTTC CASSTMQGQETQYF